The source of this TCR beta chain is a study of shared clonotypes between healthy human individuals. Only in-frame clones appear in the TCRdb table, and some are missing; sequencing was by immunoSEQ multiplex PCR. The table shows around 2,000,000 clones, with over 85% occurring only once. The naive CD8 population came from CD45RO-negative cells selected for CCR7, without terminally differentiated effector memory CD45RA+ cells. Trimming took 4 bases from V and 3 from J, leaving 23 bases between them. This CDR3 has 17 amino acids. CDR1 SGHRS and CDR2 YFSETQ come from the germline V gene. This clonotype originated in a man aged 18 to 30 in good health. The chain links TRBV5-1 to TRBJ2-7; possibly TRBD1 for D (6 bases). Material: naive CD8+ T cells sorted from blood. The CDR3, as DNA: TGCGCCAGCAGCCCACTTGCAGTGGGGGCATTAGGCTACGAGCAGTACTTC. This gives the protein CASSPLAVGALGYEQYF.